The present T cell receptor beta chain was sequenced within a study of vaccination effects on CD4 cells after COVID-19. Using viral peptide pools, the ViraFEST assay grew out antigen-specific CD4+ T cells prior to sequencing. Culturing for around 10 days preceded CD4+ T cell isolation. Each participant received a vaccine that was either BNT162b2 or mRNA-1273, given as two doses. Nucleocapsid antibodies were negative in the vaccine recipients, who had never had SARS-CoV-2 infection. Every well got 2 million to 2.5 million PBMC, which were grown with 10 IU/ml IL-2 and about 10 ug/ml peptides. Half the medium was swapped for IL-2 medium on days 3 and 7. The table came from immunoSEQ multiplex PCR; TCRdb's copy has only in-frame clones and leaves some out. Among some 70,000 clones, about 81% were seen once, and the ten largest hold 0.95% to 1.5%. This clone was counted once. Its antigen is as yet unknown.

The V end was cut by 4 bases, the J end by 3 bases, with 18 bases between. The CDR3 extends over 16 amino acids. Germline V lookup: CDR1 SGHRS, CDR2 YFSETQ. Sequenced here: CD4+ T cells from PBMCs cultured with HCoV-229E spike peptides, sampled after COVID-19 vaccination. This clonotype was sampled from a human donor who received a COVID-19 vaccine. The genes are TRBV5-1 and TRBJ2-3; D is possibly TRBD2 (5 bases). The CDR3 spells CASSEGMGDYTDTQYF. CDR3 nucleotide sequence: TGCGCCAGCAGCGAAGGTATGGGAGATTATACAGATACGCAGTATTTT.